These 2 T cell receptor beta chains were sequenced from one sample in a study of blood T cell repertoires in COVID-19. Sequencing used immunoSEQ multiplex PCR; TCRdb keeps in-frame clones, though not all of them. Among over 70,000 clones, roughly 92% were seen once, and the ten largest hold 2.6%. The sequencing input was peripheral blood. Receptor source: a man aged 45 to 65 with COVID-19, enrolled during active disease.

This chain joins TRBV4-3 and TRBJ2-2; D is unclear. Germline V lookup: CDR1 LGHNA, CDR2 YSLEER. The germline V and J ends were trimmed by 0 bases and 4 bases, with 6 bases remaining between them. CDR3 length: 14 amino acids. CDR3 DNA: TGCGCCAGCAGCCAAGACGGGTTCACCGGGGAGCTGTTTTTT. Residues: CASSQDGFTGELFF.

The V and J genes are TRBV6-6 and TRBJ2-1; 11 bases are shared with TRBD2. The CDR3 totals 16 residues. Trimming took 7 bases from V and 1 from J; bases not matched to a gene: 6. Germline lookup yields CDR1 MNHNY and CDR2 SVGAGI (reference sequence). CDR3 in amino acids: CASTPGTSGSYNEQFF. CDR3 DNA sequence: TGTGCCAGCACCCCTGGGACTAGCGGTTCCTACAATGAGCAGTTCTTC.